This passage covers 30 T cell receptor beta chains from one sample sequenced in a study of blood T cell repertoires in COVID-19. TCRdb's table, derived via immunoSEQ multiplex PCR, lists solely in-frame clones and lacks some. This repertoire shows about 230,000 clones, roughly 79% found once; its top ten account for 7.5%. The source material was peripheral blood. These receptors were taken from a woman of 80 years or more with COVID-19, enrolled during active disease.

The chain has TRBV15 and TRBJ2-4, with D tentatively TRBD2 (5 bases). The CDR3 is 14 residues long. V was cut by 1 base and J by 5 bases, with 9 bases left in between. Germline V gene data show CDR1 as LNHNV and CDR2 as YYDKDF (reference sequence). CDR3 sequence reads: CATSRGGLENIQYF. The CDR3 DNA follows: TGTGCCACCAGCAGAGGAGGACTTGAAAACATTCAGTACTTC.

The chain employs TRBV6-5 and TRBJ1-5, with TRBD1 matching over 9 bases. Germline assignment: CDR1 MNHEY and CDR2 SVGAGI. CDR3 length: 15 amino acids. After removal of 5 bases from V and 9 bases from J, the junction contained 11 bases not matched to a gene. The chain's CDR3 is CASSPQTGGGGPQHF. The DNA of the CDR3 is TGTGCCAGCAGTCCACAGACAGGGGGGGGTGGGCCCCAGCATTTT.

This sequence joins TRBV11-2 and TRBJ2-7, with D perhaps matching TRBD2 (6 bases). The CDR3 has 14 residues. CDR1 is SGHAT and CDR2 is FQNNGV in the germline V gene. Between the trimmed V and J ends, which lost 4 bases and 5 bases, there was a span of 15 bases. As DNA, the CDR3 is TGTGCCAGCAGCTGGAGGGGAAACGGGCACGAGCAGTACTTC. Translated, it gives CASSWRGNGHEQYF.

V gene TRBV28 combines with J gene TRBJ2-1; 13 nucleotides align to TRBD2. The CDR3 has 14 residues. V shed 8 bases and J 9 bases; nucleotides not matched to a gene: 7. Germline values: CDR1 MDHEN, CDR2 SYDVKM. In DNA, the CDR3 is TGTGCCAGCCTCGCGACTAGCGGGAGGACTGAGCAGTTCTTC. This encodes CASLATSGRTEQFF.

CDR3 sequence reads: CASSIRDRDTEAFF. The CDR3 region has the DNA TGTGCCAGCAGCATTAGGGACAGGGACACTGAAGCTTTCTTT. This chain links TRBV7-2 with TRBJ1-1; TRBD1 matches 9 bases. This CDR3 contains 14 residues. Germline lookup yields CDR1 SGHTA and CDR2 FQGNSA. J lost 3 bases, V lost 5 bases, and 4 bases had no gene match.

The rearrangement joins TRBV12-3 or TRBV12-4 to TRBJ1-1, with a weak D call TRBD1 (5 bases). This CDR3 is 13 amino acids long. Trimming removed 3 bases from V and 1 base from J, with 6 bases in between. The CDR3 nucleotides read TGTGCCAGCAGTTTTACAGGGAACACTGAAGCTTTCTTT. Translating gives CASSFTGNTEAFF.

The chain has TRBV5-1 and TRBJ1-1, with 9 bases identical to TRBD1. This CDR3 has 16 amino acids. The J segment lost 4 bases and the V segment lost 1 base, leaving 8 bases of the junction unmatched. Germline loops: CDR1 SGHRS, CDR2 YFSETQ. DNA for the CDR3: TGCGCCAGCAGCTTGTCTACAGGGGGCGTATTCACTGAAGCTTTCTTT. This gives the protein CASSLSTGGVFTEAFF. Full variable domain (rest looked up from reference TRBV5-1 and TRBJ1-1): KAGVTQTPRYLIKTRGQQVTLSCSPISGHRSVSWYQQTPGQGLQFLFEYFSETQRNKGNFPGRFSGRQFSNSRSEMNVSTLELGDSALYLCASSLSTGGVFTEAFFGQGTRLTVV.

The chain joins TRBV5-4 to TRBJ1-2; perhaps TRBD1 as D (6 bases). Trimming pared 4 bases from V and 8 bases from J, leaving 27 bases between. From germline, CDR1 is SGHNT and CDR2 YYREEE (reference sequence). The CDR3 contains 17 residues. DNA of the CDR3: TGTGCCAGCAGCCCAAGCAGCCAGGGGTCGAACCCTAGGGGCTACACCTTC. This codes for CASSPSSQGSNPRGYTF.

Here the CDR3 DNA reads TGCAGCGTTGAAGGGGACAGGGAGACAGATACGCAGTATTTT. Encoded protein: CSVEGDRETDTQYF. The chain carries TRBV29-1 and TRBJ2-3; TRBD1 aligns across 9 bases. The CDR3 is 14 residues long. Germline V lookup: CDR1 SQVTM, CDR2 ANQGSEA. The V gene end was trimmed by 1 base and the J gene end by 3 bases; junction bases not matched to a gene: 2.

This clone has a handful of counts. V usage is TRBV3-1 (or the pseudogene TRBV3-2) and J usage is TRBJ2-7; possible D gene TRBD2, 5 bases. CDR3 size: 14 residues. Trimming left V 4 bases short and J 7 bases short, with 17 bases between. Germline CDR1 LGHDT, CDR2 YNNKEL (reference sequence). CDR3: CASSPSSRLWEQYF. CDR3 bases: TGTGCCAGCAGCCCTAGCTCCCGGTTGTGGGAGCAGTACTTC.

The chain combines TRBV10-3 with TRBJ1-2, with 7 positions matching TRBD1. With 8 bases clipped from V and 4 bases from J, the junction kept 7 bases outside the gene matches. The CDR3 contains 13 residues. In germline, CDR1 is ENHRY, CDR2 SYGVKD. Here the CDR3 reads CAIGTVDSYGYTF. The CDR3, as DNA: TGTGCCATCGGGACAGTCGATTCCTATGGCTACACCTTC.

The rearrangement links TRBV30 to TRBJ1-6, with D possibly TRBD1 on 5 matching bases. Germline V gene lookup returns CDR1 GTSNPN and CDR2 SVGIG (reference sequence). Trimming took 5 bases from V and 9 from J, leaving 14 bases between them. The CDR3 length is 13 residues. CDR3 residues: CAWGLGEFSPLHF. CDR3 nucleotide sequence: TGTGCCTGGGGCTTAGGGGAATTTTCACCCCTCCACTTT.

CDR3 in DNA: TGCGCCAGCAGCTTAATCACAGGGGGAACCGGGGAGCTGTTTTTT. Its translation is CASSLITGGTGELFF. The chain couples TRBV5-1 to TRBJ2-2; TRBD1 aligns across 8 bases. The length of the CDR3 is 15 residues. V lost 2 bases and J lost 5; bases outside the gene matches: 5. Germline V lookup: CDR1 SGHRS, CDR2 YFSETQ.

The chain combines TRBV29-1 with TRBJ2-1, with 8 bases aligning to TRBD1. V lost 5 bases and J lost 0; bases outside the gene matches: 3. CDR1 and CDR2 (germline): SQVTM, ANQGSEA. This CDR3 has 14 amino acids. CDR3 region: CSVRDRSSYNEQFF. The DNA of the CDR3 is TGCAGCGTTCGGGACAGGTCCTCCTACAATGAGCAGTTCTTC.

This sequence joins TRBV18 and TRBJ2-2; a possible D gene is TRBD2 (5 bases). Germline V CDR1 and CDR2: KGHSH, LQKENI. V gave up 3 bases and J gave up 5 bases, with 7 bases separating them. The CDR3 is 13 amino acids. The chain's CDR3 is CASSPRTTGELFF. The CDR3 DNA reads TGTGCCAGCTCACCGAGGACTACCGGGGAGCTGTTTTTT.

The chain joins TRBV11-2 to TRBJ1-5; D remains ambiguous. This CDR3 spans 15 amino acids. Between the trimmed V and J ends, which lost 0 bases and 0 bases, there was a span of 6 bases. Germline V gives CDR1 SGHAT, CDR2 FQNNGV. Here the CDR3 DNA reads TGTGCCAGCAGCTTAGACGGAGATAGCAATCAGCCCCAGCATTTT. Residues: CASSLDGDSNQPQHF.

V is TRBV7-3 and J is TRBJ2-2; the D gene is possibly TRBD2 (5 bases). The CDR3 consists of 14 residues. Germline V gene lookup returns CDR1 SGHTA and CDR2 FQGTGA. The ends were cut back, 5 bases at V and 5 bases at J, with 12 bases in the middle. The CDR3 is CASSGSAHTGELFF. The CDR3 region has the DNA TGTGCCAGCAGCGGGAGCGCTCATACCGGGGAGCTGTTTTTT.

The chain links TRBV6-6 to TRBJ2-7, with D possibly being TRBD1 (5 bases). Germline lookup yields CDR1 MNHNY and CDR2 SVGAGI (reference sequence). The CDR3 extends over 15 amino acids. V was pared by 3 bases and J by 1 base, with 13 bases between. CDR3 DNA: TGTGCCAGCAGTTATCAAGGGGCTCCTTCCTACGAGCAGTACTTC. The encoded protein is CASSYQGAPSYEQYF.

This rearrangement joins TRBV19 to TRBJ1-5, with 7 bases lining up with TRBD1. This CDR3 spans 15 amino acids. Germline V gene sequence: CDR1 LNHDA, CDR2 SQIVND (reference sequence). After removal of 3 bases from V and 3 bases from J, the junction contained 5 bases not matched to a gene. The chain's CDR3 is CASSMQGGTNQPQHF. CDR3 coding DNA: TGTGCCAGTAGTATGCAGGGGGGTACCAATCAGCCCCAGCATTTT. The whole variable domain, filled in from reference TRBV19 and TRBJ1-5, reads DGGITQSPKYLFRKEGQNVTLSCEQNLNHDAMYWYRQDPGQGLRLIYYSQIVNDFQKGDIAEGYSVSREKKESFPLTVTSAQKNPTAFYLCASSMQGGTNQPQHFGDGTRLSIL.

The V call is TRBV18, the J call TRBJ2-1; the match to TRBD2 covers 7 bases. V shed 8 bases and J 5 bases; nucleotides not matched to a gene: 9. Germline V lookup: CDR1 KGHSH, CDR2 LQKENI. The CDR3 has 14 residues. As DNA, the CDR3 is TGTGCCAGCCACCGAGGACTAGAGAACAATGAGCAGTTCTTC. This translates into CASHRGLENNEQFF.

The chain is built from TRBV5-6 and TRBJ2-3; the D gene is possibly TRBD2 (6 bases). The ends were cut back, 4 bases at V and 6 bases at J, with 24 bases in the middle. The germline V gene encodes CDR1 SGHDT and CDR2 YYEEEE. The CDR3 runs to 17 residues. CDR3 DNA: TGTGCCAGCAGCCCAGGACTGCGGGGTGTGGGTTTTGATACGCAGTATTTT. This codes for CASSPGLRGVGFDTQYF. The whole variable domain, filled in from reference TRBV5-6 and TRBJ2-3, reads DAGVTQSPTHLIKTRGQQVTLRCSPKSGHDTVSWYQQALGQGPQFIFQYYEEEERQRGNFPDRFSGHQFPNYSSELNVNALLLGDSALYLCASSPGLRGVGFDTQYFGPGTRLTVL.

The V call is TRBV3-1 (or the pseudogene TRBV3-2), the J call TRBJ1-2, with D possibly being TRBD1 (6 bases). The V and J ends lost 2 bases and 0 bases respectively, with 13 bases between them. CDR3 length equals 16 residues. Germline V CDR1 and CDR2: LGHDT, YNNKEL (reference sequence). In DNA form, the CDR3 reads TGTGCCAGCAGCCAAAGAGCAGGGGCAGCTAACTATGGCTACACCTTC. It yields the protein CASSQRAGAANYGYTF.

V gene TRBV21-1 combines with J gene TRBJ1-6. TRBV21-1 is deemed a pseudogene. The length of the CDR3 is 18 residues. DNA of the CDR3: TGTGCCAGCAGCTCAAGGTGCGGGCGTTCGTCCTATAATTCACCCCTCCACTTT. Protein: CASSSRCGRSSYNSPLHF.

The rearrangement links TRBV7-3 to TRBJ2-1; D is unclear. V gave up 5 bases and J gave up 6 bases, with 14 bases separating them. Germline values: CDR1 SGHTA, CDR2 FQGTGA. CDR3 length: 14 residues. The DNA for the CDR3 is TGTGCCAGCAGCCTCCTAATACTCTGCAATGAGCAGTTCTTC. As protein: CASSLLILCNEQFF.

This clone was seen more than once but under ten times. The chain is built from TRBV10-3 and TRBJ1-2; D gene uncertain. V lost 4 bases and J 5 bases, leaving 8 bases between the germline ends. Germline lookup yields CDR1 ENHRY and CDR2 SYGVKD. This CDR3 region has 12 residues. CDR3 sequence: CAISGQRYGYTF. CDR3 coding DNA: TGTGCCATCAGTGGCCAACGGTATGGCTACACCTTC.

The chain couples TRBV6-2 or TRBV6-3 to TRBJ1-5, with D tentatively TRBD1 (5 bases). The CDR3 extends over 14 amino acids. The germline V and J ends were trimmed by 0 bases and 8 bases, with 11 bases remaining between them. The V gene's germline CDR1 is MNHEY and CDR2 SVGEGT. The DNA of the CDR3 is TGTGCCAGCAGTTACTCGGCAGGGATAGAGCCCCAGCATTTT. The encoded protein is CASSYSAGIEPQHF.

This clone has just one count. Written as DNA, the CDR3 is TGTGCCAGCAGCCGGGGGACTAGCATGCTGTTTTTT. It yields the protein CASSRGTSMLFF. The chain uses TRBV3-1 (or the pseudogene TRBV3-2) and TRBJ2-2, with 9 nucleotides matching TRBD2. Germline CDR1 is LGHDT and CDR2 is YNNKEL (reference sequence). With 4 bases clipped from V and 13 bases from J, the junction kept 4 bases outside the gene matches. The CDR3 extends over 12 amino acids.

The gene calls are TRBV7-2 and TRBJ1-3; 7 bases fit TRBD1. V lost 0 bases to trimming and J lost 2 bases; unmatched junction nucleotides: 1. Germline-derived CDR1 and CDR2 are SGHTA and FQGNSA. The CDR3 contains 15 residues. CDR3: CASSLAQGAGNTIYF. The CDR3 nucleotides are TGTGCCAGCAGCTTAGCGCAGGGGGCTGGAAACACCATATATTTT.

This chain connects TRBV5-4 to TRBJ2-1, with D possibly matching TRBD2 (6 bases). V lost 4 bases and J lost 11, with 19 bases in between. Germline V CDR1 and CDR2: SGHNT, YYREEE (reference sequence). This CDR3 region has 14 residues. The CDR3 nucleotides are TGTGCCAGCAGCCCCGAAGGGAGGCACGGACAGCAGTTCTTC. It specifies CASSPEGRHGQQFF.

This clone was detected only once. The chain uses TRBV4-1 and TRBJ2-7, with 9 nucleotides matching TRBD1. Germline loops: CDR1 MGHRA, CDR2 YSYEKL. After removal of 3 bases from V and 0 bases from J, the junction contained 3 bases not matched to a gene. This CDR3 is 15 amino acids long. CDR3 loop: CASSHLGQGSYEQYF. Written as DNA, the CDR3 is TGCGCCAGCAGCCATTTGGGACAGGGCTCCTACGAGCAGTACTTC.